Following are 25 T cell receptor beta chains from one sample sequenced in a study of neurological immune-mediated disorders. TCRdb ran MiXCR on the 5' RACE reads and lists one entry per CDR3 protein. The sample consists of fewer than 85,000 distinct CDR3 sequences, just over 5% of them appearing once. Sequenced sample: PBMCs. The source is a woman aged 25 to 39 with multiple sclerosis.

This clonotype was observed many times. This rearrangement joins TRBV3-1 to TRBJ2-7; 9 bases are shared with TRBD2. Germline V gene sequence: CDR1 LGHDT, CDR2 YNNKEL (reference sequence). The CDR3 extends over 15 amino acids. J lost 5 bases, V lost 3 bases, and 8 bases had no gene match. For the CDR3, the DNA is TGTGCCAGCAGCCACGGGGCGGGAGGGCCAGACGAGCAGTACTTC. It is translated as CASSHGAGGPDEQYF.

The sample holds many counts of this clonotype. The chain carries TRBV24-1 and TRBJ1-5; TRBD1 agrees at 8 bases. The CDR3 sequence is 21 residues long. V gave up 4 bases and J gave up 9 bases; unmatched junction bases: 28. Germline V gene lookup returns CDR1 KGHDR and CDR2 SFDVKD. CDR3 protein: CATSEFRQGNSGIIPTRPQHF. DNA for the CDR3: TGTGCCACCAGTGAGTTCCGACAGGGGAACTCAGGAATCATACCTACTAGGCCCCAGCATTTT.

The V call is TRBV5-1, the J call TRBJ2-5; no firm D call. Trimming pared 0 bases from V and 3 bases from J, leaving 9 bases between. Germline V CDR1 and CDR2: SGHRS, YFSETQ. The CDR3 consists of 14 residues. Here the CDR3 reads CASSLDSTEETQYF. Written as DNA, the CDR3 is TGCGCCAGCAGCTTGGATTCGACTGAAGAGACCCAGTACTTC.

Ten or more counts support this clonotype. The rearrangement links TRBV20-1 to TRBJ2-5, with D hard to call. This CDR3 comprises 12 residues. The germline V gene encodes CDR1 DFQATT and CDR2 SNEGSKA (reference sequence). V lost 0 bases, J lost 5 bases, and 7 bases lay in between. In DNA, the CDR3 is TGCAGTGCTAGAGATCCTGGCGAGACCCAGTACTTC. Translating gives CSARDPGETQYF.

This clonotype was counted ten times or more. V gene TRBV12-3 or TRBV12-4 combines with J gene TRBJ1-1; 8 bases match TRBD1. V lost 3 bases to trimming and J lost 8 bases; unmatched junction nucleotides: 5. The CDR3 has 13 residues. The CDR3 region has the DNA TGTGCCAGCAGTTTTAGGAACAGGGGGGAAGCTTTCTTT. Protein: CASSFRNRGEAFF.

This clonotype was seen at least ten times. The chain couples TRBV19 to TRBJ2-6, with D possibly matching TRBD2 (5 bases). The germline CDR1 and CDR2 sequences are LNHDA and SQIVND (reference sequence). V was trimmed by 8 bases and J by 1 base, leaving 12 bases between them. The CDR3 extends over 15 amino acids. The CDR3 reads CASVPTGSGANVLTF. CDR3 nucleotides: TGTGCCAGTGTCCCCACGGGATCTGGGGCCAACGTCCTGACTTTC.

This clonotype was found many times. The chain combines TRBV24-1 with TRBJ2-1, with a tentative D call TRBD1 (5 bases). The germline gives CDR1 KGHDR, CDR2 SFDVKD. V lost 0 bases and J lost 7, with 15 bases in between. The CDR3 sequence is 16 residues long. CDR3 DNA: TGTGCCACCAGTGATTTGCACCAGGGTGACGTTAATGAGCAGTTCTTC. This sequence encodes CATSDLHQGDVNEQFF.

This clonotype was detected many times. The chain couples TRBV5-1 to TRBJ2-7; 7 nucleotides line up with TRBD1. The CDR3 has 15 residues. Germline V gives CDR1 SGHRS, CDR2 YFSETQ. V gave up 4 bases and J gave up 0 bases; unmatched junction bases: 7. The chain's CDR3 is CASSVWDSLSYEQYF. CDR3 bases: TGCGCCAGCAGCGTATGGGACAGCCTCTCCTACGAGCAGTACTTC.

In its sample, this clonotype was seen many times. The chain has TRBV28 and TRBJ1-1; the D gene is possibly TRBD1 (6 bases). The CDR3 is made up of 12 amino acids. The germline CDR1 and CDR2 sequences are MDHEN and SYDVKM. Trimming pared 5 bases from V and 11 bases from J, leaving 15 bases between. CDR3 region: CASSNQGLEAFF. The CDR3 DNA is TGTGCCAGCAGTAATCAGGGGCTCGAGGCTTTCTTT.

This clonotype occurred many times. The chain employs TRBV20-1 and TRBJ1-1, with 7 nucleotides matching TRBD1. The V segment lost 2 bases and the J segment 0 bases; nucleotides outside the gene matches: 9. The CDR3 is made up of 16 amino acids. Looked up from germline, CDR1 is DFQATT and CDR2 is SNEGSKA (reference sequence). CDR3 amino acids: CSARPYRGSLNTEAFF. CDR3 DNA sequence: TGCAGTGCTAGACCATACAGGGGATCATTGAACACTGAAGCTTTCTTT.

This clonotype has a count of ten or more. CDR3 loop: CASSLHAGSSYEQYF. Here the CDR3 DNA reads TGTGCCAGCAGCTTACACGCGGGATCATCCTACGAGCAGTACTTC. The chain carries TRBV11-1 and TRBJ2-7; D perhaps matches TRBD2 (6 bases). Trimming left V 2 bases short and J 1 base short, with 12 bases between. Looked up from germline, CDR1 is SGHAT and CDR2 is FQDESV (reference sequence). This CDR3 has 15 residues.

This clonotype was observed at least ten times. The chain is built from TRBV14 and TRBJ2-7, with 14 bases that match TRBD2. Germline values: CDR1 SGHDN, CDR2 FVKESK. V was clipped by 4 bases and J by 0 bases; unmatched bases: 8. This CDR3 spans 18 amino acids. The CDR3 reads CASSPWTSGRFHSYEQYF. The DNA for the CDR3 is TGTGCCAGCAGCCCCTGGACTAGCGGGAGGTTCCACTCCTACGAGCAGTACTTC.

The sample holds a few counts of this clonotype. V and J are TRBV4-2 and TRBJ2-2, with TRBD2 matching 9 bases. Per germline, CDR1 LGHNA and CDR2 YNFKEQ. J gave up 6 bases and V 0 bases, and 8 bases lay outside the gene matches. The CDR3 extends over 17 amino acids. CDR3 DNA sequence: TGTGCCAGCAGCCAAGAAATAAGCGGGAGGCGAGCCGGGGAGCTGTTTTTT. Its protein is CASSQEISGRRAGELFF.

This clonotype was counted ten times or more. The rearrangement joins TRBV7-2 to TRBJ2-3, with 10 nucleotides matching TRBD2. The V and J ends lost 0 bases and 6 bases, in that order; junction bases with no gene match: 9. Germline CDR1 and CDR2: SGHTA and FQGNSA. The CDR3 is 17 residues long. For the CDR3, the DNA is TGTGCCAGCAGCTTAGCGCTAAGCGGGGGGGCCGGTGATACGCAGTATTTT. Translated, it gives CASSLALSGGAGDTQYF.

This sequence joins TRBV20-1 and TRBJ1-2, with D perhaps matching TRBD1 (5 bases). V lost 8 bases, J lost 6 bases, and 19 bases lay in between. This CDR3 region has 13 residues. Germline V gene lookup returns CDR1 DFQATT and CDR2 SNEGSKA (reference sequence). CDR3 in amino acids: CSMAAQGRDGYTF. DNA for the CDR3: TGCAGTATGGCAGCGCAGGGCCGGGATGGCTACACCTTC.

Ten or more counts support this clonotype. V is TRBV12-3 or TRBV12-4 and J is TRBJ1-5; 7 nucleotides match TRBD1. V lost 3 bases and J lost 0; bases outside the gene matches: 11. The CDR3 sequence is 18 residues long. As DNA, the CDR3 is TGTGCCAGCAGTTTTCAGGGGGGGATGCGTTATAGCAATCAGCCCCAGCATTTT. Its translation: CASSFQGGMRYSNQPQHF.

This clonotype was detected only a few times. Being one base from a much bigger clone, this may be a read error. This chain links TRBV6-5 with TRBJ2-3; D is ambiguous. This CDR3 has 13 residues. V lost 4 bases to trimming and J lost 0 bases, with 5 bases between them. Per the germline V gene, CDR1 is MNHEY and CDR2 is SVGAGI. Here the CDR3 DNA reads TGTGCCAGCAGTTCCAAGAGCACAGATACGCAGTATTTT. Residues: CASSSKSTDTQYF.

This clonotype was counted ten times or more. DNA of the CDR3: TGTGCCTGGAAGACTAGCGGGAATGCAGATACGCAGTATTTT. This translates into CAWKTSGNADTQYF. The rearrangement links TRBV30 to TRBJ2-3; 11 bases align to TRBD2. Germline CDR1 is GTSNPN and CDR2 is SVGIG (reference sequence). This CDR3 has 14 amino acids. V lost 4 bases to trimming and J lost 4 bases; unmatched junction nucleotides: 4.

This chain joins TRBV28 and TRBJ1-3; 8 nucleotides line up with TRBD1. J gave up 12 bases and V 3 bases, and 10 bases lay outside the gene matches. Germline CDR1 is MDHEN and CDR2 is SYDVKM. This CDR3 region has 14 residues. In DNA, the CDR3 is TGTGCCAGCAGTTTCAGGGGGCTCGGAAAAAACATATATTTT. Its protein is CASSFRGLGKNIYF.

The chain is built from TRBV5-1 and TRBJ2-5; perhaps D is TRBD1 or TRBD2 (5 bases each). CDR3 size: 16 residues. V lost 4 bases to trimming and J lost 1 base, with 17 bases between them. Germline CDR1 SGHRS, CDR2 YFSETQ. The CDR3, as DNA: TGCGCCAGCAGCCCTGGGGGTTCAACGGGCCAAGAGACCCAGTACTTC. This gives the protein CASSPGGSTGQETQYF.

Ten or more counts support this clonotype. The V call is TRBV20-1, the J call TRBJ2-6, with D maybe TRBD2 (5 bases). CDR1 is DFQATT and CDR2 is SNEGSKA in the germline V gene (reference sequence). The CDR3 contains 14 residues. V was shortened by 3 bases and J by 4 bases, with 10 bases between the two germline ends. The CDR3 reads CSASPPGGANVLTF. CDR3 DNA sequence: TGCAGTGCTAGCCCGCCGGGGGGGGCCAACGTCCTGACTTTC.

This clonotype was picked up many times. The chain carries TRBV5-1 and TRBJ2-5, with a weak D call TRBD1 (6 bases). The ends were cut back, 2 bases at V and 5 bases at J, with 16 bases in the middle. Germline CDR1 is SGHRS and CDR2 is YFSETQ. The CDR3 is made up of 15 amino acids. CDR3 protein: CASSFRTQGTETQYF. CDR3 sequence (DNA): TGCGCCAGCAGCTTTCGGACCCAGGGGACGGAGACCCAGTACTTC. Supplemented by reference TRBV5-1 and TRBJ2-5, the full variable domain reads KAGVTQTPRYLIKTRGQQVTLSCSPISGHRSVSWYQQTPGQGLQFLFEYFSETQRNKGNFPGRFSGRQFSNSRSEMNVSTLELGDSALYLCASSFRTQGTETQYFGPGTRLLVL.

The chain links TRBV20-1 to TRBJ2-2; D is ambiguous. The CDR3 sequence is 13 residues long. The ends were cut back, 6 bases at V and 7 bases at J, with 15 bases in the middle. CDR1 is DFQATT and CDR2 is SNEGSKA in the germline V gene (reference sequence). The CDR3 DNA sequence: TGCAGTGCCCGTCCTAAGGTTCGCGGGGAGCTGTTTTTT. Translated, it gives CSARPKVRGELFF.

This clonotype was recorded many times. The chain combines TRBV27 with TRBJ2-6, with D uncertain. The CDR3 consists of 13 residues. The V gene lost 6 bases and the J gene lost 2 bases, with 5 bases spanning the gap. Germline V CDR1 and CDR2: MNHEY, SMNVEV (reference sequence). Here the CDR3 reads CASRRAGANVLTF. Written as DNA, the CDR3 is TGTGCCAGCAGAAGGGCTGGGGCCAACGTCCTGACTTTC.

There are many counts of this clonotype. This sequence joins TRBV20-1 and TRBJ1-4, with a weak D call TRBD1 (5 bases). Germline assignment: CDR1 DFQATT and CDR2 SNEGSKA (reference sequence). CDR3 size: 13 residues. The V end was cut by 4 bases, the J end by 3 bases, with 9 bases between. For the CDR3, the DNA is TGCAGTGCTAATCGACAGTCTAATGAAAAACTGTTTTTT. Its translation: CSANRQSNEKLFF.